The 28 T cell receptor beta chains reported below all come from one sample, sequenced in a study of siplizumab effects on memory and regulatory T cells. Sequencing used immunoSEQ multiplex PCR; TCRdb keeps in-frame clones, though not all of them. The sample holds about 100,000 clones, roughly 91% seen once. Sequencing input: non-Treg CD4+ T cells sorted from blood. The receptors come from a human donor in good health.

The chain combines TRBV29-1 with TRBJ1-4, with 7 bases matching TRBD1. The CDR3 extends over 13 amino acids. Per the germline V gene, CDR1 is SQVTM and CDR2 is ANQGSEA. Trimming removed 6 bases from V and 7 bases from J; junction bases left unmatched: 8. CDR3 DNA: TGCAGCGTAAGGGACAGACTGATTGAAAAACTGTTTTTT. This sequence encodes CSVRDRLIEKLFF.

The chain is built from TRBV19 and TRBJ2-7; D is possibly TRBD2 (6 bases). The CDR3 covers 16 residues. Germline CDR1 LNHDA, CDR2 SQIVND (reference sequence). Between the trimmed V and J ends, which lost 3 bases and 5 bases, there was a span of 20 bases. CDR3 coding DNA: TGTGCCAGTAGTATGGGGGGTCTTGTCTCAATGGACGAGCAGTACTTC. It yields the protein CASSMGGLVSMDEQYF.

This clone appeared a single time. The V call is TRBV6-4, the J call TRBJ2-3; D call uncertain. The V and J ends lost 2 bases and 0 bases respectively, with 9 bases between them. CDR1 MRHNA and CDR2 SNTAGT come from the germline V gene. CDR3 length equals 15 residues. CDR3 region: CASSDSGGSTDTQYF. CDR3 sequence (DNA): TGTGCCAGCAGTGACAGTGGCGGAAGCACAGATACGCAGTATTTT.

The chain links TRBV20-1 to TRBJ1-1; unclear D gene. V was cut by 1 base and J by 6 bases, with 6 bases left in between. CDR3 length: 11 amino acids. In germline, CDR1 is DFQATT, CDR2 SNEGSKA (reference sequence). The CDR3 protein is CSARALAEAFF. The CDR3 DNA reads as TGCAGTGCTAGAGCGCTCGCTGAAGCTTTCTTT.

This chain uses TRBV10-3 with TRBJ1-5; tentatively, D is TRBD1 (5 bases). V shed 4 bases and J shed 6 bases, with 13 bases lying between them. Germline CDR1 reads ENHRY; CDR2 reads SYGVKD. The CDR3 spans 14 residues. As DNA, the CDR3 is TGTGCCATCAGTGTTCAGGGTGCGGGTCAGCCCCAGCATTTT. The encoded protein is CAISVQGAGQPQHF.

V gene TRBV5-1 combines with J gene TRBJ2-1, with D perhaps matching TRBD2 (6 bases). The CDR3 spans 14 residues. Germline lookup yields CDR1 SGHRS and CDR2 YFSETQ. V lost 4 bases to trimming and J lost 9 bases, with 17 bases between them. CDR3 amino acids: CASSPGDSRGEQFF. The CDR3 nucleotides read TGCGCCAGCAGCCCGGGGGACTCACGAGGTGAGCAGTTCTTC.

The chain recombines TRBV7-6 with TRBJ2-1, with 11 bases that match TRBD2. Trimming removed 4 bases from V and 5 bases from J; junction bases left unmatched: 19. Germline V lookup: CDR1 SGHVS, CDR2 FNYEAQ. This CDR3 has 20 amino acids. The CDR3 DNA sequence: TGTGCCAGCAGCTCAAAAGGGGGGCCTAGCGGGAGGTTGGTGAACAATGAGCAGTTCTTC. Residues: CASSSKGGPSGRLVNNEQFF.

The rearrangement joins TRBV28 to TRBJ2-3; TRBD2 aligns across 9 bases. CDR1 and CDR2 from the germline V gene are MDHEN and SYDVKM. The ends lost 4 bases at V and 3 bases at J; junction bases unmatched: 8. This CDR3 contains 16 residues. The CDR3 bases are TGTGCCAGCAGTTCGGCGGGAGGGCCCGGAACAGATACGCAGTATTTT. Its protein is CASSSAGGPGTDTQYF.

This chain links TRBV7-9 with TRBJ2-2, with D possibly called TRBD1 or TRBD2 (5 bases each). The CDR3 contains 17 residues. Germline CDR1 reads SEHNR; CDR2 reads FQNEAQ (reference sequence). V dropped 4 bases and J dropped 5 bases, with 20 bases sitting between them. The CDR3 region is CASSSTSRGPRTGELFF. Here the CDR3 DNA reads TGTGCCAGCAGCTCAACTAGTCGGGGCCCGAGGACCGGGGAGCTGTTTTTT.

Turning to this clone: Other DNA sequences in this sample translate to the same CDR3. The chain employs TRBV18 and TRBJ1-5; D ambiguous. Germline V gene lookup returns CDR1 KGHSH and CDR2 LQKENI. V gave up 3 bases and J gave up 5 bases, with 5 bases separating them. The CDR3 loop spans 12 amino acids. This chain's CDR3 is CASSPRDQPQHF. The CDR3 DNA sequence: TGTGCCAGCTCACCGCGTGATCAGCCCCAGCATTTT.

The chain is built from TRBV4-2 and TRBJ2-7; D uncertain. Germline V gene sequence: CDR1 LGHNA, CDR2 YNFKEQ. Trimming took 0 bases from V and 2 from J, leaving 14 bases between them. The CDR3 extends over 16 amino acids. As DNA, the CDR3 is TGTGCCAGCAGCCAAGAAGGGAACACGAAAGCCTACGAGCAGTACTTC. The encoded protein is CASSQEGNTKAYEQYF.

The chain joins TRBV15 to TRBJ1-2, with unresolved D. Trimming stripped 3 bases from V and 3 bases from J, with 8 bases between. CDR1 is LNHNV and CDR2 is YYDKDF in the germline V gene (reference sequence). This CDR3 has 13 residues. CDR3 nucleotides: TGTGCCACCAGCAGGCCTGGGGACTATGGCTACACCTTC. It translates to CATSRPGDYGYTF.

The rearrangement links TRBV14 to TRBJ2-6; D uncertain. Germline loops: CDR1 SGHDN, CDR2 FVKESK. The V end was cut by 3 bases, the J end by 2 bases, with 5 bases between. This CDR3 comprises 14 residues. For the CDR3, the DNA is TGTGCCAGCAGCCAGTCGGCTGGGGCCAACGTCCTGACTTTC. Its translation is CASSQSAGANVLTF.

V usage is TRBV5-4 and J usage is TRBJ2-1, with D perhaps matching TRBD2 (6 bases). Germline-derived CDR1 and CDR2 are SGHNT and YYREEE (reference sequence). V shed 0 bases and J shed 7 bases, with 14 bases lying between them. The CDR3 contains 15 residues. CDR3 nucleotide sequence: TGTGCCAGCAGCTTGGAGGGCGGGGAAATAAATGAGCAGTTCTTC. The encoded protein is CASSLEGGEINEQFF.

This chain connects TRBV7-8 to TRBJ2-1; 7 positions agree with TRBD2. Germline-derived CDR1 and CDR2 are SGHVS and FQNEAQ. V shed 0 bases and J 15 bases; nucleotides not matched to a gene: 5. The CDR3 is 12 amino acids. The CDR3 sequence is CASSLARGTWFF. CDR3 DNA: TGTGCCAGCAGCTTAGCGCGGGGGACCTGGTTCTTC. Full variable domain (outside the CDR3, taken from reference TRBV7-8 and TRBJ2-1): GAGVSQSPRYKVAKRGQDVALRCDPISGHVSLFWYQQALGQGPEFLTYFQNEAQLDKSGLPSDRFFAERPEGSVSTLKIQRTQQEDSAVYLCASSLARGTWFFGPGTRLTVL.

This sequence joins TRBV5-6 and TRBJ1-1, with TRBD1 matching over 7 bases. This CDR3 is 14 amino acids long. Per the germline V gene, CDR1 is SGHDT and CDR2 is YYEEEE. Trimming removed 4 bases from V and 1 base from J; junction bases left unmatched: 4. As DNA, the CDR3 is TGTGCCAGCAGCATGGACAGGAAGAACACTGAAGCTTTCTTT. Translated: CASSMDRKNTEAFF.

The chain combines TRBV4-2 with TRBJ2-3; 9 bases line up with TRBD2. The CDR3 sequence is 16 residues long. V shed 1 base, J shed 6 bases, and the junction held 8 bases outside the gene matches. Germline V gene sequence: CDR1 LGHNA, CDR2 YNFKEQ. The CDR3 DNA sequence: TGTGCCAGCAGCCAAGGCGAGGGACTAGCCGGGGATACGCAGTATTTT. Protein product: CASSQGEGLAGDTQYF.

The rearrangement links TRBV6-1 to TRBJ2-3, with TRBD1 identical over 7 bases. This CDR3 contains 15 residues. The germline V gene encodes CDR1 MNHNS and CDR2 SASEGT. The V and J ends lost 7 bases and 4 bases, in that order; junction bases with no gene match: 11. The CDR3 reads CASITGEQGSDTQYF. CDR3 DNA sequence: TGTGCCAGCATCACCGGGGAACAGGGGTCAGATACGCAGTATTTT.

This chain connects TRBV5-1 to TRBJ1-2; the D is unclear. Trimming left V 0 bases short and J 3 bases short, with 12 bases between. CDR1 is SGHRS, CDR2 YFSETQ, per germline. This CDR3 is 15 amino acids long. CDR3 sequence reads: CASSLAAGVDYGYTF. The CDR3 DNA reads as TGCGCCAGCAGCTTGGCCGCAGGTGTGGACTATGGCTACACCTTC.

This clone was counted a single time. This chain joins TRBV2 and TRBJ2-5, with 11 bases identical to TRBD2. The germline CDR1 and CDR2 sequences are SNHLY and FYNNEI. The CDR3 is 15 amino acids. The ends lost 6 bases at V and 5 bases at J; junction bases unmatched: 8. This CDR3 reads CASSNLAGGSETQYF. CDR3 nucleotides: TGTGCCAGCAGCAACCTAGCGGGAGGTTCTGAGACCCAGTACTTC. The complete variable domain, with remaining parts taken from reference TRBV2 and TRBJ2-5, reads EPEVTQTPSHQVTQMGQEVILRCVPISNHLYFYWYRQILGQKVEFLVSFYNNEISEKSEIFDDQFSVERPDGSNFTLKIRSTKLEDSAMYFCASSNLAGGSETQYFGPGTRLLVL.

The genes are TRBV29-1 and TRBJ2-1, with a possible D match to TRBD2 (5 bases). This CDR3 is 12 amino acids long. CDR1 is SQVTM and CDR2 is ANQGSEA in the germline V gene. The V end lost 3 bases, the J end lost 9 bases, and 12 bases lay between the germline ends. CDR3 sequence reads: CSVERRVGEQFF. CDR3 in DNA: TGCAGCGTTGAGAGGCGGGTTGGTGAGCAGTTCTTC.

The genes are TRBV4-1 and TRBJ2-3, with D possibly being TRBD1 (6 bases). The ends were cut back, 1 base at V and 4 bases at J, with 6 bases in the middle. The CDR3 loop spans 13 amino acids. Germline-derived CDR1 and CDR2 are MGHRA and YSYEKL. CDR3 coding DNA: TGCGCCAGCAGCCAAGGACAGGCAGATACGCAGTATTTT. Translated: CASSQGQADTQYF.

With regard to this clone: The identical CDR3 is also encoded by other nucleotide sequences in the sample. The chain has TRBV5-4 and TRBJ2-3, with D possibly being TRBD1 (5 bases). This CDR3 comprises 14 residues. V dropped 1 base and J dropped 2 bases, with 8 bases sitting between them. The germline gives CDR1 SGHNT, CDR2 YYREEE (reference sequence). This chain's CDR3 is CASSLFGATDTQYF. CDR3 in DNA: TGTGCCAGCAGCTTGTTTGGGGCCACAGATACGCAGTATTTT.

This clone was observed a few times. The V gene is TRBV29-1, the J gene TRBJ2-1; D is perhaps TRBD1 or TRBD2 (5 bases each). The CDR3 consists of 12 residues. The germline gives CDR1 SQVTM, CDR2 ANQGSEA. Trimming stripped 1 base from V and 8 bases from J, with 9 bases between. The CDR3 loop is CSVEGGLDEQFF. The CDR3 DNA reads TGCAGCGTTGAAGGGGGGTTAGATGAGCAGTTCTTC.

The chain uses TRBV30 and TRBJ1-1; TRBD1 matches at 10 bases. The trim removed 2 bases at V and 4 bases at J, leaving 4 bases unmatched. The CDR3 covers 14 residues. The germline V gene encodes CDR1 GTSNPN and CDR2 SVGIG (reference sequence). The CDR3 loop is CAWSRTGGSTEAFF. DNA for the CDR3: TGTGCCTGGAGTAGGACAGGGGGGAGCACTGAAGCTTTCTTT. The whole variable domain, remainder taken from reference TRBV30 and TRBJ1-1, is SQTIHQWPATLVQPVGSPLSLECTVEGTSNPNLYWYRQAAGRGLQLLFYSVGIGQISSEVPQNLSASRPQDRQFILSSKKLLLSDSGFYLCAWSRTGGSTEAFFGQGTRLTVV.

This chain joins TRBV5-4 and TRBJ2-2; D is possibly TRBD1 (6 bases). The CDR3 spans 15 residues. The V end lost 2 bases, the J end lost 4 bases, and 12 bases lay between the germline ends. The germline gives CDR1 SGHNT, CDR2 YYREEE (reference sequence). The CDR3 DNA is TGTGCCAGCAGCTTACAGGGAGTAATCACCGGGGAGCTGTTTTTT. This gives the protein CASSLQGVITGELFF.

This chain joins TRBV19 and TRBJ2-7; 9 bases line up with TRBD2. V shed 5 bases and J 2 bases; nucleotides not matched to a gene: 13. CDR3 length equals 17 residues. CDR1 and CDR2 (germline): LNHDA, SQIVND (reference sequence). The CDR3 spells CASSLILTSGPTYEQYF. The CDR3 nucleotides read TGTGCCAGTAGTTTAATTCTAACTAGCGGGCCCACCTACGAGCAGTACTTC.

The V call is TRBV5-4, the J call TRBJ2-7, with TRBD2 matching 8 bases. V gave up 2 bases and J gave up 5 bases; unmatched junction bases: 6. This CDR3 has 14 residues. Germline V gene sequence: CDR1 SGHNT, CDR2 YYREEE (reference sequence). Written as DNA, the CDR3 is TGTGCCAGCAGCTTTCAGCGGGAGTTCAACGAGCAGTACTTC. It codes for CASSFQREFNEQYF.